The source of this TCR beta chain is a study of T cell changes during pregnancy in multiple sclerosis. Germline V CDR1 and CDR2: SEHNR, FQNEAQ (reference sequence). V was pared by 1 base and J by 2 bases, with 9 bases between. The length of the CDR3 is 14 residues. Generated by immunoSEQ multiplex PCR, the TCRdb table keeps only in-frame clones and is missing some. The top ten clones hold 2% to 3% of a sample with about 62,000 clones, 70% to 90% of them seen once. The chain employs TRBV7-9 and TRBJ2-7; D not certain. The source of this sequence is a female donor with multiple sclerosis, enrolled in a pregnancy study. The sequenced sample was peripheral blood, obtained in the first trimester of pregnancy. The CDR3 region is CASSLGGLTYEQYF. The CDR3 coding sequence is TGTGCCAGCAGCTTAGGAGGTCTTACCTACGAGCAGTACTTC. Complete variable domain (other parts from reference TRBV7-9 and TRBJ2-7): DTGVSQNPRHKITKRGQNVTFRCDPISEHNRLYWYRQTLGQGPEFLTYFQNEAQLEKSRLLSDRFSAERPKGSFSTLEIQRTEQGDSAMYLCASSLGGLTYEQYFGPGTRLTVT.